The source of this T cell receptor (beta chain) is a study of T cell repertoires in cytomegalovirus infection. This clonotype was seen only a few times. Its specificity is unknown. TCRdb re-called the reads with MiXCR, one entry per CDR3 protein. The table shows approximately 70,000 distinct CDR3 sequences, with approximately 22% occurring only once. V was trimmed by 3 bases and J by 2 bases, leaving 14 bases between them. This CDR3 spans 16 amino acids. The sequencing sample was made of PBMCs, sequenced either directly or after in vitro stimulation (not recorded which). The gene calls are TRBV12-3 or TRBV12-4 and TRBJ1-3; D might be TRBD1 (5 bases). The source is a human donor in good health (CMV status not recorded). Some clones in this sample may be carry-over from other donors' samples. This chain's CDR3 is CASSFAVRATGNTIYF. For the CDR3, the DNA is TGTGCCAGCAGTTTTGCGGTCAGGGCTACTGGAAACACCATATATTTT.